Presented here are 24 T cell receptor beta chains from one specimen sequenced in a study of identifying expanded T cells in peripheral blood. Sequenced by immunoSEQ multiplex PCR; TCRdb stores in-frame clones only, minus some. The sample lists just over 90,000 clones; around nine tenths were seen once. Sequencing was carried out using blood. These receptors all come from a person aged 18-69 years in good health.

Only one count was recorded for this clone. The V call is TRBV2, the J call TRBJ2-1; TRBD2 matches 12 bases. Trimming took 5 bases from V and 9 from J; bases not matched to a gene: 11. Germline values: CDR1 SNHLY, CDR2 FYNNEI. CDR3 length: 16 amino acids. In DNA form, the CDR3 reads TGTGCCAGCAGTAAACTAGCGGGGGGATACGCGGGTGAGCAGTTCTTC. Protein sequence: CASSKLAGGYAGEQFF.

V is TRBV7-3 and J is TRBJ2-2; D gene uncertain. This CDR3 contains 13 residues. Germline CDR1 and CDR2: SGHTA and FQGTGA. Trimming removed 5 bases at V and 6 bases at J, with 10 bases between. CDR3 residues: CASSALGPGELFF. The CDR3 DNA follows: TGTGCCAGCAGCGCTTTAGGTCCCGGGGAGCTGTTTTTT.

This clone came up once. The gene calls are TRBV4-1 and TRBJ2-7; D may correspond to TRBD1 or TRBD2 (5 bases each). The CDR3 runs 17 residues. V lost 0 bases and J lost 2, with 17 bases in between. Germline loops: CDR1 MGHRA, CDR2 YSYEKL. The CDR3: CASSQDVPPGRPYEQYF. CDR3 DNA sequence: TGCGCCAGCAGCCAAGATGTCCCCCCGGGACGCCCCTACGAGCAGTACTTC.

The rearrangement uses TRBV5-4 and TRBJ2-5; the D gene is possibly TRBD2 (6 bases). Looked up from germline, CDR1 is SGHNT and CDR2 is YYREEE (reference sequence). V gave up 4 bases and J gave up 3 bases, with 13 bases separating them. The CDR3 is 14 amino acids. The CDR3 here is CASSLRDSKETQYF. The CDR3 DNA is TGTGCCAGCAGCCTCCGGGACTCGAAAGAGACCCAGTACTTC. Drawing the rest from reference TRBV5-4 and TRBJ2-5, the complete variable domain is ETGVTQSPTHLIKTRGQQVTLRCSSQSGHNTVSWYQQALGQGPQFIFQYYREEENGRGNFPPRFSGLQFPNYSSELNVNALELDDSALYLCASSLRDSKETQYFGPGTRLLVL.

The gene calls are TRBV28 and TRBJ1-4; TRBD1 matches 8 bases. Losses at the gene ends were 5 bases for V and 8 bases for J; bases not matched to a gene: 7. Germline lookup yields CDR1 MDHEN and CDR2 SYDVKM. The CDR3 covers 14 residues. The CDR3 DNA is TGTGCCAGCAGTCCGGAACAGGGGGAGGAAAAACTGTTTTTT. It encodes CASSPEQGEEKLFF.

DNA for the CDR3: TGTGCCAGCAGCGTAGAGAGCCCTGGGGAGCTGTTTTTT. It codes for CASSVESPGELFF. This chain connects TRBV9 to TRBJ2-2, with unresolved D. V dropped 0 bases and J dropped 8 bases, with 8 bases sitting between them. This CDR3 has 13 residues. In germline, CDR1 is SGDLS, CDR2 YYNGEE.

The rearrangement links TRBV5-1 to TRBJ1-6; perhaps TRBD1 as D (6 bases). This CDR3 has 16 residues. Trimming pared 0 bases from V and 4 bases from J, leaving 11 bases between. Per the germline V gene, CDR1 is SGHRS and CDR2 is YFSETQ. The CDR3 region is CASSLAGARYNSPLHF. CDR3 coding DNA: TGCGCCAGCAGCTTGGCGGGGGCCCGGTATAATTCACCCCTCCACTTT.

The V and J genes are TRBV11-2 and TRBJ2-5; 7 bases align to TRBD2. The trim removed 2 bases at V and 2 bases at J, leaving 5 bases unmatched. CDR3 size: 15 residues. Germline V CDR1 and CDR2: SGHAT, FQNNGV. The CDR3, as DNA: TGTGCCAGCAGCTTATGGGAGGGCCAACAAGAGACCCAGTACTTC. Its translation is CASSLWEGQQETQYF.

CDR3 coding DNA: TGTGCCAGCAGCTTAGCGGGGATAGTCAATGAGCAGTTCTTC. Its protein product is CASSLAGIVNEQFF. The V and J genes are TRBV7-2 and TRBJ2-1; D is ambiguous. Germline V gives CDR1 SGHTA, CDR2 FQGNSA. This CDR3 comprises 14 residues. V was pared by 0 bases and J by 6 bases, with 9 bases between.

The count of this clone is one. This sequence joins TRBV18 and TRBJ2-1, with 7 bases that match TRBD2. CDR1 is KGHSH and CDR2 is LQKENI in the germline V gene. CDR3 size: 16 residues. The V and J ends lost 0 bases and 3 bases, in that order; junction bases with no gene match: 5. The CDR3 region is CASSPPGSGIYNEQFF. Here the CDR3 DNA reads TGTGCCAGCTCACCACCGGGAAGCGGGATCTACAATGAGCAGTTCTTC.

The chain is built from TRBV19 and TRBJ2-7; 7 nucleotides match TRBD1. The V gene end was trimmed by 6 bases and the J gene end by 2 bases; junction bases not matched to a gene: 10. There are 15 residues in the CDR3. Germline V gene sequence: CDR1 LNHDA, CDR2 SQIVND (reference sequence). The CDR3 here is CASRHRQGRAYEQYF. The CDR3 region has the DNA TGTGCCAGTAGACATCGACAGGGCCGCGCCTACGAGCAGTACTTC.

This clone was seen a single time. The chain is built from TRBV6-5 and TRBJ2-1, with 10 bases fitting TRBD2. CDR3 length: 15 residues. J gave up 6 bases and V 5 bases, and 7 bases lay outside the gene matches. Germline V gives CDR1 MNHEY, CDR2 SVGAGI. CDR3 nucleotide sequence: TGTGCCAGCAGTCCCGTAGCGGGGGGTGTCAATGAGCAGTTCTTC. The encoded protein is CASSPVAGGVNEQFF.

Concerning this clone itself: The junction and the germline gene differ at one end; a read error may be behind it. The chain couples TRBV19 to TRBJ2-5, with 9 bases fitting TRBD1. Per germline, CDR1 LNHDA and CDR2 SQIVND (reference sequence). The CDR3 contains 15 residues. The CDR3 spells CASSLDRGFQETQYF. The CDR3 region has the DNA TGTGCCAGTAGTTTAGACAGGGGGTTCCAAGAGACCCAGTACTTC.

This clone was detected only once. The chain employs TRBV6-6 and TRBJ1-6, with D possibly matching TRBD1 (5 bases). The CDR3 sequence is 14 residues long. V was shortened by 2 bases and J by 9 bases, with 11 bases between the two germline ends. Germline V gene lookup returns CDR1 MNHNY and CDR2 SVGAGI (reference sequence). In DNA, the CDR3 is TGTGCCAGCAGTTACCGGACGGGGCGTTCACCCCTCCACTTT. Residues: CASSYRTGRSPLHF.

The V gene is TRBV28, the J gene TRBJ2-1, with D hard to call. The CDR3 runs to 12 residues. CDR1 and CDR2 from the germline V gene are MDHEN and SYDVKM. V lost 5 bases and J lost 0, with 2 bases in between. The CDR3 DNA reads TGTGCCAGCAGTAACTCCTACAATGAGCAGTTCTTC. It translates to CASSNSYNEQFF.

The J gene is TRBJ1-1, the V gene TRBV9, with TRBD1 matching 7 bases. The ends lost 3 bases at V and 1 base at J; junction bases unmatched: 9. CDR3 length equals 16 residues. Germline V gives CDR1 SGDLS, CDR2 YYNGEE. The CDR3: CASSARTGGRNTEAFF. CDR3 bases: TGTGCCAGCAGCGCCCGGACAGGAGGAAGGAACACTGAAGCTTTCTTT.

The rearrangement links TRBV27 to TRBJ1-2, with D possibly matching TRBD1 (6 bases). The ends were cut back, 6 bases at V and 2 bases at J, with 13 bases in the middle. The CDR3 has 14 amino acids. Germline values: CDR1 MNHEY, CDR2 SMNVEV (reference sequence). The CDR3 nucleotides are TGTGCCAGCAGAAGGGGGTCAGCGAACTATGGCTACACCTTC. Protein sequence: CASRRGSANYGYTF.

The count of this clone is one. V gene TRBV2 combines with J gene TRBJ1-6; D is ambiguous. Trimming took 6 bases from V and 14 from J, leaving 17 bases between them. Germline V gene lookup returns CDR1 SNHLY and CDR2 FYNNEI. The CDR3 has 13 amino acids. The CDR3 DNA sequence: TGTGCCAGCAGAAACGAGGGTCCCCAGGCCCTCCACTTT. Translation gives CASRNEGPQALHF.

This rearrangement joins TRBV7-9 to TRBJ2-7, with 10 nucleotides matching TRBD2. There are 15 residues in the CDR3. Trimming at V came to 5 bases and at J to 0 bases, leaving 4 bases not matched to a gene. Germline values: CDR1 SEHNR, CDR2 FQNEAQ (reference sequence). CDR3 amino acids: CASSQLAGSSYEQYF. CDR3 DNA sequence: TGTGCCAGCAGCCAACTAGCGGGGAGCTCCTACGAGCAGTACTTC.

This sequence joins TRBV19 and TRBJ1-1; TRBD1 aligns across 9 bases. Germline-derived CDR1 and CDR2 are LNHDA and SQIVND (reference sequence). Unmatched junction bases numbered 14, after V lost 5 bases and J lost 4 bases. The CDR3 covers 17 residues. CDR3 coding DNA: TGTGCCAGTAGTGCGACCGGGACAGGGTTGGTTGGCACTGAAGCTTTCTTT. It translates to CASSATGTGLVGTEAFF.

The chain combines TRBV6-4 with TRBJ1-5; tentative D call: TRBD1 (6 bases). Looked up from germline, CDR1 is MRHNA and CDR2 is SNTAGT. The length of the CDR3 is 15 residues. Trimming shortened V by 4 bases and J by 0 bases, and 10 bases separated the two germline ends. The CDR3 DNA is TGTGCCAGCAGTGCGGACAGCGGTAGCAATCAGCCCCAGCATTTT. The encoded protein is CASSADSGSNQPQHF.

V usage is TRBV19 and J usage is TRBJ2-5, with D possibly TRBD2 on 6 matching bases. Germline CDR1 reads LNHDA; CDR2 reads SQIVND (reference sequence). The V gene lost 5 bases and the J gene lost 5 bases, with 18 bases spanning the gap. The CDR3 has 15 residues. The CDR3 DNA sequence: TGTGCCAGTAGTCCCTCGGAGGGGCATGGGGAGACCCAGTACTTC. Translating gives CASSPSEGHGETQYF.

The V gene is TRBV7-6, the J gene TRBJ2-1; 10 bases agree with TRBD2. CDR1 and CDR2 (germline): SGHVS, FNYEAQ. V was clipped by 5 bases and J by 8 bases; unmatched bases: 12. This CDR3 region has 16 residues. CDR3 protein: CASSPSGGIGRDEQFF. The CDR3 DNA reads as TGTGCCAGCAGCCCTAGCGGGGGAATCGGACGAGATGAGCAGTTCTTC.

The chain couples TRBV20-1 to TRBJ2-1; D uncertain. Germline assignment: CDR1 DFQATT and CDR2 SNEGSKA (reference sequence). The germline V and J ends were trimmed by 0 bases and 9 bases, with 6 bases remaining between them. This CDR3 comprises 11 residues. Here the CDR3 reads CSARDRLEQFF. Here the CDR3 DNA reads TGCAGTGCTAGAGACCGGCTTGAGCAGTTCTTC.